Sequencing of this T cell receptor beta chain was carried out in a study of breast tumors, draining lymph nodes, adjacent tissues. Regarding the study as a whole: The data were judged consistent with most tumor T cells coming from lymph node and expanding in tumor. Data only fit, rather than demonstrated, lymph node origin of most tumor T cells. Tumors had less TCR diversity than lymph nodes, more than nontumor tissue.

Breast cancer patients provided tissue from their axillary draining lymph nodes. For this clonotype: Antigen unknown.

TCRdb reanalysed the multiplex PCR reads using MiXCR and keeps one entry per CDR3 protein. The table shows 200,000 or so distinct CDR3 sequences, with about 32% occurring only once. What was sequenced was axillary lymph node tissue. The receptor was derived from a female donor with breast cancer. Some clones in this sample may be carry-over from other donors' samples.

CDR3: CATRTGPNENTIYF. DNA of the CDR3: TGTGCCACCAGGACAGGCCCAAATGAAAACACCATATATTTT. This chain connects TRBV10-3 to TRBJ1-3; TRBD1 aligns across 7 bases. J gave up 6 bases and V 10 bases, and 12 bases lay outside the gene matches. The CDR3 sequence is 14 residues long. From germline, CDR1 is ENHRY and CDR2 SYGVKD.